This T cell receptor (beta chain) was found in a study of T cell changes during pregnancy in multiple sclerosis (dated by TCRdb to the late 2010s). With respect to the entire study: The study looked at changes in the T cell repertoire across pregnancy in women with multiple sclerosis.

The table lists this clone with a count of one. The antigen it recognizes is unknown. No base qualities exist here, and no much larger clone lies one base off it. From its cysteine to its phenylalanine, the CDR3 spans 16 amino acids. Only CDR3 DNA is held: 48 bases, read in frame from base 1. In the germline V gene, CDR1 corresponds to SGHTA and CDR2 to FQGNSA. Trimming removed 2 bases from V and 2 bases from J; the gene matches leave 7 bases unexplained. The method behind the library was the immunoSEQ multiplex PCR assay. TCRdb took over this immuneACCESS table, retaining in-frame rearrangements with V and J assigned. Such tables are incomplete; in checked studies, under half of the missing clones stem from an unresolved V gene, and the remainder is unexplained. The sample table records tens of thousands of clones; more than 85% of these occur just once. The ten largest make up 9% of the sample.

The specimen was CD8+ T cells from peripheral blood mononuclear cells, collected after pregnancy. The receptor comes from a female donor with multiple sclerosis, enrolled in a pregnancy study. The rearranged segments are TRBV7-2 and TRBJ2-3, with 7 bases in between that match TRBD1. The CDR3 here reads CASSLHPGQTTDTQYF. The DNA sequence reads TGTGCCAGCAGCTTACACCCGGGACAGACCACAGATACGCAGTATTTT.